This T cell receptor (beta chain) was documented in a study of blood T cell dynamics during melanoma immunotherapy. Broader study findings: Whether repertoire-driving clones were melanoma-specific could not be determined.

As for this clone: Its antigen is still unknown.

The time point was: pre-treatment baseline. Response was assessed by RECIST 1.1 at 12 weeks, except a couple of rapid progressors. No patient had earlier systemic cancer treatment, concurrent immunosuppressants, or another active cancer. Clones were read by immunoSEQ multiplex PCR, and TCRdb kept only the in-frame ones, dropping some. The table includes 15,000 to 20,000 clones, roughly 80% detected once. Germline V gene data show CDR1 as LGHNA and CDR2 as YNFKEQ. Trimming pared 2 bases from V and 0 bases from J, leaving 15 bases between. CDR3 length equals 17 residues. This chain connects TRBV4-2 to TRBJ2-3; D possibly uses TRBD1 or TRBD2 (5 bases each). The clonotype was recovered from a human donor with melanoma. The sample consisted of blood, taken from a patient treated with checkpoint blockade. The CDR3 loop reads CASSQRGSGASTDTQYF. The CDR3, as DNA: TGTGCCAGCAGCCAAAGGGGTTCCGGGGCTAGCACAGATACGCAGTATTTT.